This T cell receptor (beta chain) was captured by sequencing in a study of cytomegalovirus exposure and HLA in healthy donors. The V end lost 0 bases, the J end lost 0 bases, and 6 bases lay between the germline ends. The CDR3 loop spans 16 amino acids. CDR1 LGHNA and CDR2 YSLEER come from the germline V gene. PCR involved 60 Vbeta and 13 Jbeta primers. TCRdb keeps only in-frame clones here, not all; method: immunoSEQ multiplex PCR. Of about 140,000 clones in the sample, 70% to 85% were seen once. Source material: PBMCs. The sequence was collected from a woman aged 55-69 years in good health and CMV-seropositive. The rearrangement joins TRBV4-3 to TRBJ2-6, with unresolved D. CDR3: CASSQDMFSGANVLTF. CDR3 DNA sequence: TGCGCCAGCAGCCAAGATATGTTCTCTGGGGCCAACGTCCTGACTTTC.